The source of this T cell receptor beta chain is a study of shared clonotypes between healthy human individuals. Background on the study: There were three CD4 naive, three CD4 memory, two CD8 naive and one CD8 memory plates per donor. Overall study findings and caveats: Estimated clonotype richness was generally higher in naive than memory subsets.

Measured with immunoSEQ multiplex PCR; TCRdb has only the in-frame clones, and not every one. The sample carries about 690,000 clones, about 90% recorded once. Concerning this clone itself: The antigen is not known.

Germline V gene data show CDR1 as SGDLS and CDR2 as YYNGEE. V shed 1 base, J shed 1 base, and the junction held 3 bases outside the gene matches. This CDR3 has 16 residues. This chain connects TRBV9 to TRBJ2-2; 8 nucleotides match TRBD2. What was sequenced was memory CD8+ T cells from PBMCs. Subset here: CD45RO+ cells pooled with CCR7-negative TemRA cells. This TCR derives from a man younger than 35 in good health. Some clones in this sample may be carry-over from other donors' samples. This CDR3 reads CASSVPRGGNTGELFF. The DNA of the CDR3 is TGTGCCAGCAGCGTACCTCGGGGGGGGAACACCGGGGAGCTGTTTTTT.